The rows below give T cell receptor beta chains drawn from one sample of a study of shared clonotypes between healthy human individuals. Repertoires were generated with immunoSEQ multiplex PCR, while TCRdb's copy carries only in-frame clones and drops some. The data show about 680,000 clones, 92% seen once. Material: naive CD8+ T cells sorted from blood. Every receptor here comes from a man aged 25-45 years in good health. Each CDR3 is given with its conserved first and last residue. The D gene is left open where the match is weak. Clone size, where shown, is once, few, many, or a class for clones that have expanded.

v_call	j_call	clone_size	d_call	cdr3_nt	cdr3_aa
TRBV7-6	TRBJ2-2	.	.	TGTGCCAGCAGCTTAGGTCGGCCTCGGGAGCTGTTTTTT	CASSLGRPRELFF
TRBV27	TRBJ1-5	.	.	TGTGCCAGCAGTTTTGCAGGGAATAGCAATCAGCCCCAGCATTTT	CASSFAGNSNQPQHF
TRBV11-3	TRBJ2-7	.	TRBD2	TGTGCCAGCAGCTGGACGGGGCCTAGCGGAAATACCTACGAGCAGTACTTC	CASSWTGPSGNTYEQYF
TRBV27	TRBJ2-1	.	TRBD1	TGTGCCAGCAGCCCTATCCCAGTGGGACAGGGTAATGAGCAGTTCTTC	CASSPIPVGQGNEQFF
TRBV6-6	TRBJ2-7	.	.	TGTGCCAGCAGTTACACTACCACCTCCTACGAGCAGTACTTC	CASSYTTTSYEQYF
TRBV27	TRBJ2-7	.	.	TGTGCCAGCAGTTTGGGGAGCTTCTACGAGCAGTACTTC	CASSLGSFYEQYF
TRBV29-1	TRBJ2-1	.	.	TGCAGCGGAGACGGGGACTACAATGAGCAGTTCTTC	CSGDGDYNEQFF
TRBV7-9	TRBJ2-1	.	.	TGTGCCAGCAGCTTCCTACAGGGAAATGAGCAGTTCTTC	CASSFLQGNEQFF
TRBV6-1	TRBJ2-3	once	.	TGTGCCAGCAGTGAAGATTGGCTAGATGCAGATACGCAGTATTTT	CASSEDWLDADTQYF
TRBV30	TRBJ2-3	.	TRBD2	TGTGCCTGGAGTTCCGGACTAGCAGGAGATACGCAGTATTTT	CAWSSGLAGDTQYF
TRBV7-8	TRBJ2-1	.	.	TGTGCCAGCAGCTTAGCGGCCAACCGACAATGGAATGAGCAGTTCTTC	CASSLAANRQWNEQFF
TRBV28	TRBJ2-3	.	.	TGTGCCAGCAGTTCCCCCACCGGTAACCCCACAGATACGCAGTATTTT	CASSSPTGNPTDTQYF
TRBV7-9	TRBJ2-1	.	TRBD1	TGTGCCAGCAGCTTAGACAGGGGAAATGAGCAGTTCTTC	CASSLDRGNEQFF
TRBV7-9	TRBJ2-1	.	.	TGTGCCAGCAGTTCTAAGGTCAATGAGCAGTTCTTC	CASSSKVNEQFF
TRBV7-2	TRBJ1-1	.	.	TGTGCCAGCAGGTTTCCTACAACTCAAGCTTTCTTT	CASRFPTTQAFF
TRBV5-1	TRBJ1-1	.	TRBD1	TGCGCCAGCAGCTTGAGGGGGCTACAACTAAACACTGAAGCTTTCTTT	CASSLRGLQLNTEAFF
TRBV15	TRBJ2-7	few	.	TGTGCCACCGCCCCCGGGAGCTCCTACGAGCAGTACTTC	CATAPGSSYEQYF
TRBV7-6	TRBJ1-3	.	.	TGTGCCAGCAGCCCGGGACGGGGCTCTGGAAACACCATATATTTT	CASSPGRGSGNTIYF
TRBV6-6	TRBJ1-2	.	TRBD1	TGTGCCAGCAGTCACGGACAGGGGGTTGAAGATGGCTACACCTTC	CASSHGQGVEDGYTF
TRBV9	TRBJ1-3	.	.	TGTGCCAGCAGGGAGAGCTCTGGAAACACCATATATTTT	CASRESSGNTIYF
TRBV19	TRBJ2-1	.	.	TGTGCCAGTAGTATAGATCTAGGGGCCTACAATGAGCAGTTCTTC	CASSIDLGAYNEQFF
TRBV5-1	TRBJ2-3	.	TRBD1	TGCGCCAGCAGCTTAGGGACAGTAAACACAGATACGCAGTATTTT	CASSLGTVNTDTQYF
TRBV29-1	TRBJ2-1	.	.	TGCAGCGTTTCCCCTCGAGCAGGCAACTACAATGAGCAGTTCTTC	CSVSPRAGNYNEQFF
TRBV10-1	TRBJ2-1	once	TRBD2	TGCGCCAGCAGTGAAAGCGGCGGGAGGCCAGACGATGAGCAGTTCTTC	CASSESGGRPDDEQFF
TRBV5-4	TRBJ2-7	.	.	TGTGCCAGCAGCCCGTGGGTAGGCTACGAGCAGTACTTC	CASSPWVGYEQYF
TRBV7-9	TRBJ2-2	.	.	TGTGCCAGCAGCTTAGCAATGACCAACGTCTTAGGCGCCGGGGAGCTGTTTTTT	CASSLAMTNVLGAGELFF
TRBV4-2	TRBJ1-1	.	.	TGTGCCAGCAGCCAAGTCCAAAATTCCGGCGACCTCCCTGGGGCTTTCTTT	CASSQVQNSGDLPGAFF
TRBV9	TRBJ2-3	.	.	TGTGCCAGCAGCCAGGGGGGCCAGGATACGCAGTATTTT	CASSQGGQDTQYF
TRBV21-1	TRBJ2-6	.	.	TGTGCCAGCAGCCTGGACCTCCGGGACAAGCATCTCAGCTCTGGGGCCAACGTCCTGACTTTC	CASSLDLRDKHLSSGANVLTF
TRBV4-1	TRBJ1-1	.	.	TGCGCCAGCAGCCACCGGGACTTTGGATCTGAAGCTTTCTTT	CASSHRDFGSEAFF
TRBV27	TRBJ1-4	.	TRBD1	TGTGCCAGCAGTCGACTACAGGGGACTAATGAAAAACTGTTTTTT	CASSRLQGTNEKLFF
TRBV6-5	TRBJ2-7	.	TRBD2	TGTGCCAGCAGTTACTCGTTGGGAGGGCCGGGCGAGCAGTACTTC	CASSYSLGGPGEQYF
TRBV7-6	TRBJ1-5	once	.	TGTGCCAGCAGCCGTTCAGGTAACCTACAGCCCCAGCATTTT	CASSRSGNLQPQHF
TRBV27	TRBJ2-7	.	.	TGTGCCAGCAGCCACAGGACAAGTACCTACGAGCAGTACTTC	CASSHRTSTYEQYF
TRBV15	TRBJ1-5	.	TRBD1	TGTGCCACCAGCGGGGACAGGGGGCGCGCCCAGCCCCAGCATTTT	CATSGDRGRAQPQHF
TRBV28	TRBJ2-7	.	.	TGTGCCAGCAGTTTATTATTCGGGGAATCAGGCTACGAGCAGTACTTC	CASSLLFGESGYEQYF
TRBV18	TRBJ1-5	.	.	TGTGCCAGCTCTCCCCAAAACCTTTTAGATCAGCCCCAGCATTTT	CASSPQNLLDQPQHF
TRBV27	TRBJ2-7	.	.	TGTGCCAGCAGTTCAACCTCTTTAGGCTTCTACGAGCAGTACTTC	CASSSTSLGFYEQYF
TRBV28	TRBJ2-7	.	.	TGTGCCAGCAGTTTTCTGAGCTCCTACGAGCAGTACTTC	CASSFLSSYEQYF
TRBV5-4	TRBJ2-7	.	.	TGTGCCAGCAGCTCCGGGAGTTCTTCCTACGAGCAGTACTTC	CASSSGSSSYEQYF
TRBV9	TRBJ2-7	once	TRBD2	TGTGCCAGCAGCGAGTTCAGCGGGGTAGGGTACGAGCAGTACTTC	CASSEFSGVGYEQYF
TRBV15	TRBJ2-5	.	TRBD1	TGTGCCACCGGACAGCAGGGGACAGGAGACGACTTC	CATGQQGTGDDF
TRBV28	TRBJ1-2	.	.	TGTGTCTCGGGTATCAACTATGGCTACACCTTC	CVSGINYGYTF
TRBV11-2	TRBJ1-2	once	TRBD1	TGTGCCAGCAGCCATACCCACACAGGGGGGATTAACTATGGCTACACCTTC	CASSHTHTGGINYGYTF
TRBV27	TRBJ2-7	.	.	TGTGCCAGCAGTTTATCGATAGAGGCGACCTACGAGCAGTACTTC	CASSLSIEATYEQYF